One T cell receptor (beta chain) is described in this entry. Its cognate antigen is unknown. Sequencing was performed with immunoSEQ multiplex PCR; in TCRdb, only in-frame clones are kept and a portion is missing. The sample comprises nearly 90,000 clones, approximately 88% of which are singletons, and under 7% rests with the top ten. The data were obtained in a study of T cell responses to AZD1222 COVID-19 vaccine. Points from the study as a whole: Vaccine-associated CD4 TCRs spanned spike, dominant at 160-218 and 743-854. Spike-specific TCR repertoires showed rising breadth and depth after two AZD1222 doses. Mostly white British, mostly female donors; authors suggested clonal diversity may be underestimated.

With 4 bases removed from V and 10 bases from J, the gap between germline ends came to 14 bases. The length of the CDR3 is 13 residues. Germline V gives CDR1 LGHNT, CDR2 FRNRAP. The starting material was peripheral blood, obtained on day 0 of AZD1222 vaccination. The chain recombines TRBV12-5 with TRBJ2-1; D might be TRBD2 (5 bases). The source is an adult in good health. The CDR3 region is CASGSRPGGEQFF. DNA for the CDR3: TGTGCTAGTGGTTCGCGACCAGGAGGAGAGCAGTTCTTC.